This T cell receptor (beta chain) is from a study of T cells in Graves' hyperthyroidism and ophthalmopathy (dated by TCRdb to the late 2010s). Study-wide context: Peripheral blood was sampled at the time of initial diagnosis, prior to any treatment. To identify TCR V-J signatures that set the groups apart, the researchers used a discovery cohort of approximately 98 patients, made up of roughly 40 with Graves' ophthalmopathy and some 58 with stable Graves' hyperthyroidism. An independent validation cohort of around 19 hyperthyroidism patients and about 15 patients who later progressed to ophthalmopathy tested prospective prediction of ophthalmopathy. For training and testing, the approximately 92 patients in the discovery cohort were randomly divided in a 7:3 ratio. The study also compared thyroid tissue and blood T-cell repertoires from five or six Graves' hyperthyroidism patients. After blood sampling, hyperthyroidism patients were treated with methimazole at a starting dose of 30 mg daily, and ophthalmopathy patients were treated with high-dose intravenous methylprednisolone. According to the paper, TCR Vbeta CDR3 sequencing was carried out on over 130 peripheral blood samples, which came from over 40 ophthalmopathy, around 75 hyperthyroidism and some 17 progressor patients. Overall study results and their limits: Most expanded thyroid clonotypes (frequency above 0.001) were also found in blood, which suggests that blood repertoires may mirror thyroid immune responses. Sample size was not statistically predetermined, and blinding of investigators to group allocation was not performed. Ophthalmopathy was separated from stable hyperthyroidism by a 13 V-J signature model, with around 88% sensitivity and about 81% specificity obtained in cross-validation and 80%/75% obtained in testing. In validation, progression to ophthalmopathy was predicted by the model with 65% to 71% sensitivity and roughly 76% specificity, a median of roughly 6 months before onset.

As to this clonotype: Which antigen it targets is not known. Base quality data are lacking; no much larger clone is found one base away.

From cysteine to phenylalanine, the CDR3 is 18 amino acids long. Solely the CDR3 DNA is kept, with 54 bases framed from the first base. The CDR1 and CDR2 encoded by the germline V gene are SGHRS and YFSETQ. The germline V and J ends show losses of 3 bases and 7 bases respectively, and no gene match explains 13 bases of the junction. The TCR beta CDR3 regions were amplified from the RNA transcripts. The first round of RT-PCR for the TCR CDR3 was performed with the HTBI primer set and the Qiagen OneStep RT-PCR kit. A second multiplex PCR round built the libraries, followed by size selection and purification. The libraries were sequenced on an Illumina HiSeq2000 using paired-end 100 bp reads. The published analysis was carried out like this. SOAPnuke was used to process the raw data, throwing out any read that contained adapters or uncalled bases, had a mean Phred below 15, or lacked an exact constant-primer or identifier match. COPE v1.2.5 was used to merge high-quality paired reads, and clonotypes were defined as unique nucleotide sequences. Clonotypes were aligned to IMGT TRBV, TRBD and TRBJ reference segments using MiTCR v1.1. The analysis included only V-J combinations with a frequency above 0.0001, which together covered about 99% of the repertoires. A TCS score was defined as the ratio of F50 (clonal expansion) to E x V (chaos), with BLOSUM62-based TCRdist applied between CDR3 peptides within each V-J. Welch's t-statistics and random forest reduced several hundred V-J features to around 14, which were used in a naive Bayes classifier (R e1071). TCRdb reworked the public reads: Q25 trimming with fastp, MiXCR clone assembly, productive beta chains retained. All rows with the same CDR3 protein become a single entry with the most common DNA and genes. The V and J calls reflect TCRdb's pipeline rather than the authors' work. This sample lists some 490,000 distinct CDR3 sequences; about 20% were detected once. Of the sample, roughly 49% is held by the ten largest clones.

Ophthalmopathy patients had moderately to severely active disease, with a Clinical Activity Score of 3 or more, a NOSPECS grade of 4 or more, and a disease duration of less than 3 months. Any patient with an uncontrolled infection, another autoimmune disease, pregnancy or lactation was excluded. Diagnoses relied on clinical symptoms, serum thyroxine and TRAb, thyroid ultrasound and orbital computed tomography. PBMCs were separated from roughly 10 ml of fresh peripheral blood using Ficoll-Paque density gradient centrifugation. Total RNA was extracted with Trizol reagent, and quality was checked on an Agilent 2100 Bioanalyzer.

Sequencing input: blood. This sequence originates from an older woman with Graves' ophthalmopathy. The chain is assembled from TRBV5-1 and TRBJ2-4, with 13 bases aligning to TRBD2. The CDR3 here reads CASSSGLAGVRGGNIQYF. The nucleotide sequence reads TGCGCCAGCAGCTCCGGACTAGCGGGAGTGCGAGGCGGGAACATTCAGTACTTC.